Below, one T cell receptor beta chain is given with its context. Germline lookup yields CDR1 MNHEY and CDR2 SMNVEV (reference sequence). Trimming left V 3 bases short and J 5 bases short, with 14 bases between. CDR3 size: 14 residues. Data came from immunoSEQ multiplex PCR; TCRdb stores just in-frame clones and leaves some out. The sample has around 78,000 clones, about nine tenths seen once. This specimen comes from a study of blood T cell repertoires in COVID-19. The chain is built from TRBV27 and TRBJ2-7, with a tentative D call TRBD1 (6 bases). This TCR derives from a woman aged 60-75 years with acute or convalescent COVID-19. Sequencing input: peripheral blood. CDR3 sequence (DNA): TGTGCCAGCAGTTTCAGGGATTGGACAGACGAGCAGTACTTC. It yields the protein CASSFRDWTDEQYF.